Listed here are 9 T cell receptor beta chains from one sample, sequenced in a study of T cell responses to AZD1222 COVID-19 vaccine. Measured with immunoSEQ multiplex PCR; TCRdb has only the in-frame clones, and not every one. The data hold roughly 100,000 clones, with 90% to 95% observed a single time. The input for sequencing was peripheral blood, taken on day 0 of AZD1222 vaccination. The receptors derive from an adult in good health.

The count of this clone is one. The chain uses TRBV30 and TRBJ2-7; 8 bases agree with TRBD1. Germline V CDR1 and CDR2: GTSNPN, SVGIG (reference sequence). The J segment lost 6 bases and the V segment lost 2 bases, leaving 12 bases of the junction unmatched. There are 15 residues in the CDR3. CDR3 nucleotides: TGTGCCTGGAGTCCAGGGACAGGTACGTGGAGCGAGCAGTACTTC. This translates into CAWSPGTGTWSEQYF.

The V and J genes are TRBV5-1 and TRBJ2-7; no definite D call. Between the trimmed V and J ends, which lost 0 bases and 0 bases, there was a span of 10 bases. There are 15 residues in the CDR3. The germline CDR1 and CDR2 sequences are SGHRS and YFSETQ. CDR3 protein: CASSLVTIPSYEQYF. The CDR3 region has the DNA TGCGCCAGCAGCTTGGTTACTATTCCCTCCTACGAGCAGTACTTC.

This sequence joins TRBV7-9 and TRBJ1-2; a weak D match, TRBD1 (5 bases). Germline CDR1 reads SEHNR; CDR2 reads FQNEAQ (reference sequence). Trimming shortened V by 1 base and J by 2 bases, and 11 bases separated the two germline ends. The CDR3 extends over 15 amino acids. CDR3 DNA: TGTGCCAGCAGCTTAGTTTCCGGGGCCAACTATGGCTACACCTTC. Protein sequence: CASSLVSGANYGYTF. Filled out from reference TRBV7-9 and TRBJ1-2, the complete variable domain reads DTGVSQNPRHKITKRGQNVTFRCDPISEHNRLYWYRQTLGQGPEFLTYFQNEAQLEKSRLLSDRFSAERPKGSFSTLEIQRTEQGDSAMYLCASSLVSGANYGYTFGSGTRLTVV.

J is TRBJ2-3 and V is TRBV7-9; TRBD1 matches at 8 bases. The CDR3 runs to 15 residues. V lost 5 bases and J lost 0; bases outside the gene matches: 4. Germline CDR1 is SEHNR and CDR2 is FQNEAQ (reference sequence). In nucleotides, the CDR3 is TGTGCCAGCAGCAAGACAGGGGCGAGCACAGATACGCAGTATTTT. This gives the protein CASSKTGASTDTQYF.

This chain uses TRBV2 with TRBJ2-7; TRBD2 matches 8 bases. The CDR3 is 14 residues long. V dropped 5 bases and J dropped 4; count of bases not matched to a gene: 7. The germline V gene encodes CDR1 SNHLY and CDR2 FYNNEI. CDR3 DNA sequence: TGTGCCAGCAGTTACAGCGGGAGCCGTTACGAGCAGTACTTC. Translating it yields CASSYSGSRYEQYF.

The gene calls are TRBV7-2 and TRBJ2-7, with 10 bases matching TRBD1. The CDR3 spans 15 residues. V lost 5 bases to trimming and J lost 3 bases; unmatched junction nucleotides: 7. Germline V gene data show CDR1 as SGHTA and CDR2 as FQGNSA. The CDR3 DNA sequence: TGTGCCAGCAGCACTGAGACAGGGGGCGGCTACGAGCAGTACTTC. This sequence encodes CASSTETGGGYEQYF.

This rearrangement joins TRBV27 to TRBJ2-7; TRBD2 agrees at 7 bases. Germline CDR1 reads MNHEY; CDR2 reads SMNVEV (reference sequence). This CDR3 is 14 amino acids long. V lost 0 bases and J lost 3; bases outside the gene matches: 2. CDR3 DNA: TGTGCCAGCAGTTTATCTGCTAGCGGCTACGAGCAGTACTTC. Protein: CASSLSASGYEQYF.

This chain joins TRBV4-1 and TRBJ1-5; D unclear. This CDR3 has 13 residues. Trimming shortened V by 4 bases and J by 4 bases, and 8 bases separated the two germline ends. Germline assignment: CDR1 MGHRA and CDR2 YSYEKL. DNA of the CDR3: TGCGCCAGCAGCCGGGGTTATAATCAGCCCCAGCATTTT. Translating gives CASSRGYNQPQHF.

This clone appeared once. The CDR3 DNA is TGTGCCAGCAGCTTAGGTCGGTTCACAGATACGCAGTATTTT. This translates into CASSLGRFTDTQYF. The chain employs TRBV7-2 and TRBJ2-3; D remains unclear. This CDR3 comprises 14 residues. The germline V and J ends were trimmed by 1 base and 2 bases, with 7 bases remaining between them. The germline V gene encodes CDR1 SGHTA and CDR2 FQGNSA.